The next 32 T cell receptor beta chains were all read from a single sample in a study of blood T cell repertoires in COVID-19. The repertoire was sequenced with immunoSEQ multiplex PCR; TCRdb's copy has only in-frame clones and lacks some. The sample has 68,000 or so clones, 86% seen once; the top ten hold about 8.1%. The sequenced sample consisted of peripheral blood. The receptor source for this set is a young man with acute or convalescent COVID-19.

The chain carries TRBV29-1 and TRBJ1-1, with unresolved D. Germline-derived CDR1 and CDR2 are SQVTM and ANQGSEA. This CDR3 has 12 residues. The V end was cut by 3 bases, the J end by 1 base, with 6 bases between. DNA for the CDR3: TGCAGCGTTGAGGAGGGGAACACTGAAGCTTTCTTT. Translating gives CSVEEGNTEAFF.

This chain joins TRBV27 and TRBJ2-7; 11 nucleotides line up with TRBD2. CDR3 size: 14 residues. The V gene end was trimmed by 3 bases and the J gene end by 3 bases; junction bases not matched to a gene: 1. Germline V lookup: CDR1 MNHEY, CDR2 SMNVEV (reference sequence). CDR3: CASSLTSGIYEQYF. The CDR3 bases are TGTGCCAGCAGTTTGACTAGCGGGATCTACGAGCAGTACTTC.

The table lists this clone with a few counts. The chain recombines TRBV2 with TRBJ2-3; D ambiguous. CDR1 and CDR2 (germline): SNHLY, FYNNEI. This CDR3 region has 11 residues. V lost 8 bases to trimming and J lost 4 bases, with 7 bases between them. CDR3 coding DNA: TGTGCCAGCTGTAGCCCAGATACGCAGTATTTT. Translation gives CASCSPDTQYF.

The rearrangement uses TRBV10-2 and TRBJ2-5; TRBD2 matches 7 bases. The CDR3 covers 16 residues. The trim removed 2 bases at V and 2 bases at J, leaving 8 bases unmatched. Germline values: CDR1 WSHSY, CDR2 SAAADI. The chain's CDR3 is CASSEGMRESQETQYF. The CDR3 nucleotides are TGCGCCAGCAGTGAGGGTATGCGGGAGAGTCAAGAGACCCAGTACTTC.

This sequence joins TRBV5-1 and TRBJ1-2; 7 nucleotides align to TRBD1. Germline V CDR1 and CDR2: SGHRS, YFSETQ. This CDR3 region has 15 residues. The V and J ends lost 0 bases and 5 bases, in that order; junction bases with no gene match: 7. CDR3 nucleotide sequence: TGCGCCAGCAGCTTGGCCGGGACAGCGTTTTATGGCTACACCTTC. This sequence encodes CASSLAGTAFYGYTF.

In its sample, this clone was seen a few times. This chain links TRBV18 with TRBJ1-3, with TRBD1 as a possible D gene (5 bases). V dropped 4 bases and J dropped 0 bases, with 13 bases sitting between them. The CDR3 consists of 16 residues. Germline CDR1 is KGHSH and CDR2 is LQKENI. The CDR3 spells CASSLPDSHSGNTIYF. CDR3 DNA sequence: TGTGCCAGCTCACTCCCAGACAGCCACTCTGGAAACACCATATATTTT.

The V call is TRBV18, the J call TRBJ2-7; no definite D call. This CDR3 spans 15 amino acids. Per germline, CDR1 KGHSH and CDR2 LQKENI. Between the trimmed V and J ends, which lost 2 bases and 2 bases, there was a span of 13 bases. CDR3 loop: CASSPVVIVPYEQYF. The CDR3 DNA follows: TGTGCCAGCTCACCAGTGGTTATAGTCCCCTACGAGCAGTACTTC. The full variable domain, completed using reference TRBV18 and TRBJ2-7, is NAGVMQNPRHLVRRRGQEARLRCSPMKGHSHVYWYRQLPEEGLKFMVYLQKENIIDESGMPKERFSAEFPKEGPSILRIQQVVRGDSAAYFCASSPVVIVPYEQYFGPGTRLTVT.

The chain is built from TRBV7-9 and TRBJ2-1; TRBD1 agrees at 8 bases. Germline CDR1 reads SEHNR; CDR2 reads FQNEAQ (reference sequence). CDR3 length: 16 amino acids. Trimming cost V 1 base and J 2 bases; bases outside gene matches: 4. CDR3 bases: TGTGCCAGCAGCTTAGGTCAGGGGGCGGCCTACAATGAGCAGTTCTTC. This sequence encodes CASSLGQGAAYNEQFF. The full variable domain, completed using reference TRBV7-9 and TRBJ2-1, is DTGVSQNPRHKITKRGQNVTFRCDPISEHNRLYWYRQTLGQGPEFLTYFQNEAQLEKSRLLSDRFSAERPKGSFSTLEIQRTEQGDSAMYLCASSLGQGAAYNEQFFGPGTRLTVL.

The CDR3 here is CASSRQGGGEKLFF. CDR3 sequence (DNA): TGTGCCAGCAGCCGACAGGGGGGTGGTGAAAAACTGTTTTTT. The gene calls are TRBV3-1 (or the pseudogene TRBV3-2) and TRBJ1-4; TRBD1 matches at 9 bases. The CDR3 runs to 14 residues. Germline-derived CDR1 and CDR2 are LGHDT and YNNKEL (reference sequence). Germline trimming cut 4 bases from V and 7 bases from J; bases unmatched to any gene: 4.

The V call is TRBV7-2, the J call TRBJ2-3; 14 bases line up with TRBD2. Germline V gene data show CDR1 as SGHTA and CDR2 as FQGNSA. The junction had 5 bases not matched to a gene; V was cut back by 4 bases and J by 5 bases. The CDR3 sequence is 16 residues long. DNA for the CDR3: TGTGCCAGCAGCTCCCAGACTAGCGGGAGGGGAGATACGCAGTATTTT. Residues: CASSSQTSGRGDTQYF.

The gene calls are TRBV5-4 and TRBJ2-2; D is possibly TRBD1 (6 bases). This CDR3 is 16 amino acids long. Germline values: CDR1 SGHNT, CDR2 YYREEE (reference sequence). Trimming shortened V by 0 bases and J by 4 bases, and 13 bases separated the two germline ends. DNA for the CDR3: TGTGCCAGCAGCTTGGATTGGGGGCGCAGCACCGGGGAGCTGTTTTTT. Its protein is CASSLDWGRSTGELFF.

V usage is TRBV6-2 or TRBV6-3 and J usage is TRBJ2-7; 9 nucleotides align to TRBD2. With V trimmed by 2 bases and J by 1 base, 3 bases remained unmatched. Germline V gives CDR1 MNHEY, CDR2 SVGEGT. The CDR3 contains 15 residues. CDR3 DNA sequence: TGTGCCAGCAGTTACAAGCGGGAGGCGTCCTACGAGCAGTACTTC. Its protein is CASSYKREASYEQYF.

This chain links TRBV13 with TRBJ2-7, with 8 positions matching TRBD1. The CDR3 extends over 14 amino acids. V was clipped by 4 bases and J by 7 bases; unmatched bases: 9. CDR1 is PRHDT, CDR2 FYEKMQ, per germline (reference sequence). In DNA, the CDR3 is TGTGCCAGCAGCTCCGGACAGGGATGGGAGGAGCAGTACTTC. Translating it yields CASSSGQGWEEQYF.

This clone has a handful of counts. This rearrangement joins TRBV6-5 to TRBJ2-2; 8 positions agree with TRBD2. V shed 5 bases, J shed 9 bases, and the junction held 11 bases outside the gene matches. This CDR3 comprises 15 residues. Looked up from germline, CDR1 is MNHEY and CDR2 is SVGAGI. The CDR3 loop is CASSRAGEKPRELFF. CDR3 nucleotides: TGTGCCAGCAGTCGAGCGGGAGAGAAACCCCGGGAGCTGTTTTTT.

This clone was seen a single time. The rearrangement uses TRBV6-1 and TRBJ2-7, with 8 bases fitting TRBD1. From germline, CDR1 is MNHNS and CDR2 SASEGT. This CDR3 region has 14 residues. The junction had 7 bases not matched to a gene; V was cut back by 5 bases and J by 4 bases. CDR3 loop: CASSSGQERYEQYF. In DNA form, the CDR3 reads TGTGCCAGCAGTTCGGGACAGGAGAGATACGAGCAGTACTTC.

A remark on this clone: A read error may produce the germline difference seen at one junction end. J is TRBJ2-7 and V is TRBV5-1; 9 bases match TRBD1. The germline V gene encodes CDR1 SGHRS and CDR2 YFSETQ. This CDR3 is built from 13 residues. The chain's CDR3 is CASTLGQGREQYF. DNA of the CDR3: TGCGCCAGCACCTTGGGACAGGGTCGAGAGCAGTACTTC.

This clone was observed a handful of times. The chain recombines TRBV5-4 with TRBJ2-7; TRBD2 agrees at 7 bases. CDR1 is SGHNT, CDR2 YYREEE, per germline (reference sequence). V lost 4 bases, J lost 0 bases, and 13 bases stayed unmatched. There are 17 residues in the CDR3. The CDR3 region is CASSPKLTSRHSYEQYF. The DNA for the CDR3 is TGTGCCAGCAGCCCCAAGCTGACTAGCCGTCACTCCTACGAGCAGTACTTC. The full variable domain, in which reference TRBV5-4 and TRBJ2-7 provide the parts outside the CDR3, is ETGVTQSPTHLIKTRGQQVTLRCSSQSGHNTVSWYQQALGQGPQFIFQYYREEENGRGNFPPRFSGLQFPNYSSELNVNALELDDSALYLCASSPKLTSRHSYEQYFGPGTRLTVT.

CDR3 loop: CASSPDGLRPQHF. The DNA of the CDR3 is TGTGCCAGCTCACCAGACGGACTACGGCCCCAGCATTTT. The V and J genes are TRBV18 and TRBJ1-5; D unresolved. This CDR3 is built from 13 residues. V lost 2 bases to trimming and J lost 9 bases, with 11 bases between them. The germline CDR1 and CDR2 sequences are KGHSH and LQKENI.

The V call is TRBV10-2, the J call TRBJ2-7; the match to TRBD2 covers 8 bases. The CDR3 loop spans 13 amino acids. Germline V gives CDR1 WSHSY, CDR2 SAAADI. Trimming cost V 4 bases and J 4 bases; bases outside gene matches: 3. The CDR3, as DNA: TGCGCCAGCAGTGCCGGGACTAGTTACGAGCAGTACTTC. This translates into CASSAGTSYEQYF.

This rearrangement joins TRBV6-5 to TRBJ2-3; 7 bases are a match to TRBD2. The V gene's germline CDR1 is MNHEY and CDR2 SVGAGI. Trimming removed 7 bases from V and 7 bases from J; junction bases left unmatched: 8. The CDR3 covers 13 residues. The CDR3 region is CASTPAGRNTQYF. DNA of the CDR3: TGTGCCAGCACCCCAGCGGGACGCAATACGCAGTATTTT.

This chain joins TRBV5-1 and TRBJ2-1, with 8 bases matching TRBD1. CDR3 length: 15 residues. Germline V CDR1 and CDR2: SGHRS, YFSETQ. V was pared by 3 bases and J by 3 bases, with 5 bases of the junction left unmatched. In DNA form, the CDR3 reads TGCGCCAGCAGCTCCGGACAGGGAAACTACAATGAGCAGTTCTTC. Translating gives CASSSGQGNYNEQFF. Full variable domain (missing parts from reference TRBV5-1 and TRBJ2-1): KAGVTQTPRYLIKTRGQQVTLSCSPISGHRSVSWYQQTPGQGLQFLFEYFSETQRNKGNFPGRFSGRQFSNSRSEMNVSTLELGDSALYLCASSSGQGNYNEQFFGPGTRLTVL.

The V gene is TRBV7-2, the J gene TRBJ1-2; 12 bases are a match to TRBD1. The junction had 8 bases not matched to a gene; V was cut back by 7 bases and J by 5 bases. Per the germline V gene, CDR1 is SGHTA and CDR2 is FQGNSA. The CDR3 has 15 residues. CDR3 nucleotide sequence: TGTGCCAGCAACGTCCCGGGACAGGGGGCTTATGGCTACACCTTC. It encodes CASNVPGQGAYGYTF.

The V call is TRBV15, the J call TRBJ2-1, with a weak D call TRBD2 (6 bases). The CDR3 totals 20 residues. V shed 0 bases and J shed 6 bases, with 27 bases lying between them. Germline assignment: CDR1 LNHNV and CDR2 YYDKDF (reference sequence). This CDR3 is CATSRDSGPTIELGGNEQFF. The CDR3, as DNA: TGTGCCACCAGCAGAGATTCCGGTCCCACTATAGAGCTCGGGGGCAATGAGCAGTTCTTC.

This clone was detected only once. The chain joins TRBV3-1 (or the pseudogene TRBV3-2) to TRBJ1-2, with D unclear. The CDR3 totals 10 residues. The V and J ends lost 8 bases and 6 bases respectively, with 7 bases between them. Germline V gene data show CDR1 as LGHDT and CDR2 as YNNKEL (reference sequence). CDR3 sequence: CASLAHGYTF. DNA for the CDR3: TGTGCCAGCTTGGCCCATGGCTACACCTTC.

The rearrangement uses TRBV7-2 and TRBJ2-7; 8 bases are a match to TRBD2. Trimming took 3 bases from V and 3 from J; bases not matched to a gene: 7. The CDR3 is 15 amino acids. Germline V gives CDR1 SGHTA, CDR2 FQGNSA. CDR3 DNA: TGTGCCAGCAGCTTGGGGCGGGAGGCCCTCTACGAGCAGTACTTC. This gives the protein CASSLGREALYEQYF.

The V gene is TRBV11-2, the J gene TRBJ1-3, with 7 nucleotides matching TRBD1. After removal of 5 bases from V and 0 bases from J, the junction contained 7 bases not matched to a gene. CDR1 and CDR2 from the germline V gene are SGHAT and FQNNGV. This CDR3 is built from 16 residues. Here the CDR3 reads CASSTISGGSGNTIYF. DNA for the CDR3: TGTGCCAGCAGCACAATCTCAGGGGGCTCTGGAAACACCATATATTTT. The whole variable domain, remainder taken from reference TRBV11-2 and TRBJ1-3, is EAGVAQSPRYKIIEKRQSVAFWCNPISGHATLYWYQQILGQGPKLLIQFQNNGVVDDSQLPKDRFSAERLKGVDSTLKIQPAKLEDSAVYLCASSTISGGSGNTIYFGEGSWLTVV.

The V and J genes are TRBV11-2 and TRBJ2-3; D not resolved. V was pared by 3 bases and J by 2 bases, with 15 bases between. CDR3 length: 16 amino acids. The germline V gene encodes CDR1 SGHAT and CDR2 FQNNGV. This CDR3 reads CASSFRGVVDTDTQYF. CDR3 sequence (DNA): TGTGCCAGCAGCTTCCGCGGAGTTGTGGACACAGATACGCAGTATTTT.

There are a few counts of this clone. This CDR3 is CASSPSGALGEQYF. As DNA, the CDR3 is TGTGCCAGCAGCCCTAGCGGGGCCCTCGGGGAGCAGTACTTC. This chain joins TRBV11-1 and TRBJ2-7; 9 bases are a match to TRBD2. V dropped 5 bases and J dropped 7; count of bases not matched to a gene: 9. Looked up from germline, CDR1 is SGHAT and CDR2 is FQDESV (reference sequence). This CDR3 comprises 14 residues.

V gene TRBV18 combines with J gene TRBJ2-7; 7 bases match TRBD1. From germline, CDR1 is KGHSH and CDR2 LQKENI. The CDR3 runs to 14 residues. Trimming cost V 4 bases and J 3 bases; bases outside gene matches: 6. The CDR3 sequence: CASSRTGQHYEQYF. The DNA of the CDR3 is TGTGCCAGCTCACGTACGGGACAGCACTACGAGCAGTACTTC.

The CDR3 region has the DNA TGTGCCAGCAGCCCGACAGGGGGCTATGGCTACACCTTC. Protein sequence: CASSPTGGYGYTF. The chain combines TRBV11-2 with TRBJ1-2; 9 positions match TRBD1. The CDR3 has 13 amino acids. Germline-derived CDR1 and CDR2 are SGHAT and FQNNGV. The junction had 2 bases not matched to a gene; V was cut back by 5 bases and J by 4 bases.

This clone was counted once. This chain connects TRBV9 to TRBJ1-1, with 7 positions matching TRBD1. V trimming: 7 bases; J trimming: 0 bases; junction bases outside the gene matches: 3. Per germline, CDR1 SGDLS and CDR2 YYNGEE. The CDR3 length is 13 residues. This chain's CDR3 is CASSTGVNTEAFF. In nucleotides, the CDR3 is TGTGCCAGCTCTACAGGGGTGAACACTGAAGCTTTCTTT.

This clone came up once. The J gene is TRBJ2-5, the V gene TRBV4-2; D perhaps matches TRBD2 (6 bases). Trimming cost V 4 bases and J 1 base, with 19 bases left between them. Germline CDR1 reads LGHNA; CDR2 reads YNFKEQ. The CDR3 sequence is 17 residues long. CDR3 region: CASSPSLSSTSQETQYF. The CDR3 DNA reads TGTGCCAGCAGCCCCTCCCTCTCTTCGACTAGCCAAGAGACCCAGTACTTC.